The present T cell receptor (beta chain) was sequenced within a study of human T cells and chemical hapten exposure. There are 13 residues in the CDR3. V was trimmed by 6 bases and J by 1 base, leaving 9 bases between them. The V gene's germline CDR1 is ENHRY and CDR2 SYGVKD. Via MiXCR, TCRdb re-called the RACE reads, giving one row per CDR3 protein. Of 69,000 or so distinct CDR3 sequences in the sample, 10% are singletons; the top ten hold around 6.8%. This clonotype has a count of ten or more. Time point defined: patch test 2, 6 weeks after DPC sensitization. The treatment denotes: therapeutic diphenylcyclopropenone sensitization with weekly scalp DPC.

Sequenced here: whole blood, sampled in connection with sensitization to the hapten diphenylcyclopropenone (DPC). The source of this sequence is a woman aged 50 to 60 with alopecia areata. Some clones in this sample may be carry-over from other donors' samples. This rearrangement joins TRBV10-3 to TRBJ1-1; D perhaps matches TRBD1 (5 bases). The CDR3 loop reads CAIRQGKNTEAFF. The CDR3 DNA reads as TGTGCCATCAGGCAGGGAAAGAACACTGAAGCTTTCTTT.